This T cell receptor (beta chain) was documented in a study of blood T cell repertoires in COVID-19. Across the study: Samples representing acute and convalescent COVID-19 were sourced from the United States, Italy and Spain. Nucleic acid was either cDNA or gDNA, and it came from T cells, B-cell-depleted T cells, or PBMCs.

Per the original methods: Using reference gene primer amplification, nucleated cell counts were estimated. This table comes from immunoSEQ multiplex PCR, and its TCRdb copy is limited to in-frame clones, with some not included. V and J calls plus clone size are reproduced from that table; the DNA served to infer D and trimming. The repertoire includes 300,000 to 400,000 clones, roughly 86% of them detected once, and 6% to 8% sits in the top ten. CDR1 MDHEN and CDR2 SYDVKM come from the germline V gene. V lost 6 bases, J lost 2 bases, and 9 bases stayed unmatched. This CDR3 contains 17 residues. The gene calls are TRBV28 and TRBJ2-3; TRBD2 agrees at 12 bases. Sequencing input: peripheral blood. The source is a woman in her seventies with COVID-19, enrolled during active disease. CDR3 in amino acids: CASRPLAGGPNTDTQYF. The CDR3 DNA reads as TGTGCCAGCAGGCCCCTAGCGGGGGGGCCGAACACAGATACGCAGTATTTT.